A single sample gave rise to the 9 T cell receptor beta chains below, sequenced in a study of T-cell memory formation after mild COVID-19. TCRdb passed the 5' RACE reads through MiXCR, listing each CDR3 protein once. The table shows about 410,000 distinct CDR3 sequences, with 23% occurring only once. The sample consisted of PBMCs or a T cell subset sorted from them (not recorded which). These receptors were collected from an adult woman who had mild COVID-19 (a few samples of this study predate the infection). Cell type and time point are not known.

This chain connects TRBV29-1 to TRBJ2-3; D possibly uses TRBD1 or TRBD2 (5 bases each). CDR3 length: 14 amino acids. Germline values: CDR1 SQVTM, CDR2 ANQGSEA. V was cut by 5 bases and J by 2 bases, with 14 bases left in between. The DNA of the CDR3 is TGCAGCGTTTTGGGGGAGTGGGACACAGATACGCAGTATTTT. This codes for CSVLGEWDTDTQYF.

This clonotype has only a few counts. The chain joins TRBV5-1 to TRBJ1-1; D not resolved. Per germline, CDR1 SGHRS and CDR2 YFSETQ. This CDR3 contains 13 residues. V was clipped by 4 bases and J by 5 bases, with 12 bases between them. CDR3 sequence reads: CASSPQSWTEAFF. The CDR3 DNA reads as TGCGCCAGCAGCCCCCAATCGTGGACTGAAGCTTTCTTT.

This clonotype was observed a single time. The rearrangement uses TRBV5-1 and TRBJ2-7, with TRBD1 matching over 8 bases. Trimming cost V 4 bases and J 4 bases; bases outside gene matches: 7. Germline V gene data show CDR1 as SGHRS and CDR2 as YFSETQ. The CDR3 has 14 residues. The CDR3 sequence is CASSKGQGGYEQYF. The CDR3, as DNA: TGCGCCAGCAGCAAAGGACAGGGTGGGTACGAGCAGTACTTC.

This clonotype was seen more than once but under ten times. The rearrangement links TRBV25-1 to TRBJ2-1; no firm D call. Germline CDR1 is MGHDK and CDR2 is SYGVNS. There are 14 residues in the CDR3. V was cut by 4 bases and J by 7 bases, with 14 bases left in between. In DNA, the CDR3 is TGTGCCAGCAGTGGAGTGGGATTCAGGAATGAGCAGTTCTTC. Protein sequence: CASSGVGFRNEQFF.

This chain links TRBV5-1 with TRBJ2-7; D is possibly TRBD2 (6 bases). The CDR3 is 14 residues long. V lost 1 base and J 3 bases, leaving 11 bases between the germline ends. Germline V gene sequence: CDR1 SGHRS, CDR2 YFSETQ. The CDR3 DNA reads as TGCGCCAGCAGCTTGAGTGCGGGACGCTACGAGCAGTACTTC. Its translation: CASSLSAGRYEQYF.

In nucleotides, the CDR3 is TGCGCCAGCACCCTCGGGGGGCCCTACGAGCAGTACTTC. Its translation: CASTLGGPYEQYF. This rearrangement joins TRBV5-1 to TRBJ2-7; D perhaps matches TRBD2 (7 bases). The CDR3 loop spans 13 amino acids. Germline V gene sequence: CDR1 SGHRS, CDR2 YFSETQ. Trimming took 6 bases from V and 2 from J, leaving 12 bases between them. The full variable domain, its missing parts supplied by reference TRBV5-1 and TRBJ2-7, is KAGVTQTPRYLIKTRGQQVTLSCSPISGHRSVSWYQQTPGQGLQFLFEYFSETQRNKGNFPGRFSGRQFSNSRSEMNVSTLELGDSALYLCASTLGGPYEQYFGPGTRLTVT.

This clonotype was detected only once. The CDR3 loop is CASTEGSPEAFF. In DNA, the CDR3 is TGTGCCAGCACCGAAGGCAGTCCTGAAGCTTTCTTT. This chain uses TRBV6-6 with TRBJ1-1; D not certain. CDR3 length equals 12 residues. Deletions cut 7 bases from V and 6 bases from J, with 12 bases between. Germline loops: CDR1 MNHNY, CDR2 SVGAGI (reference sequence).

The CDR3 loop reads CASSLYTGREQFF. For the CDR3, the DNA is TGCGCCAGCAGCTTGTACACCGGTCGAGAGCAGTTCTTC. This rearrangement joins TRBV5-1 to TRBJ2-1; no clear D gene. The CDR3 is 13 residues long. The germline V gene has CDR1 SGHRS and CDR2 YFSETQ. Between the trimmed V and J ends, which lost 1 base and 10 bases, there was a span of 12 bases.

V gene TRBV2 combines with J gene TRBJ1-6; D remains unclear. Per the germline V gene, CDR1 is SNHLY and CDR2 is FYNNEI. Trimming removed 3 bases at V and 10 bases at J, with 13 bases between. The CDR3 contains 14 residues. CDR3 in DNA: TGTGCCAGCAGTGATACGCGAGCCCAGTCACCCCTCCACTTT. This codes for CASSDTRAQSPLHF.